This T cell receptor beta chain comes out of a study of T-cell memory formation after mild COVID-19. Across the study: Clustering of TCRs was largely donor specific.

Germline V gene lookup returns CDR1 LGHNA and CDR2 YNFKEQ. CDR3 size: 16 residues. Trimming removed 0 bases at V and 2 bases at J, with 11 bases between. This clonotype showed up just a few times. The antigen remains unidentified. 5'RACE primed at constant segments yielded TCR alpha and TCR beta cDNA libraries bearing sample barcodes and UMIs. TCRdb analysed the 5' RACE reads with MiXCR anew, one entry per CDR3 protein. The table has about 270,000 distinct CDR3 sequences, roughly 14% seen once; the top ten hold over 2%. Study-wide findings and caveats: Contracting clones, day 15 to 85, had balanced CD4/CD8, and later expanders favored CD4+. Researchers report contracting CD4+ clones mostly in CM and EM, with CD8+ clones in EMRA.

This chain connects TRBV4-2 to TRBJ1-3, with D perhaps TRBD1 (6 bases). Sequenced: PBMCs or a T cell subset sorted from them (not recorded which). This receptor was taken from an adult woman who had mild COVID-19 (a few samples of this study predate the infection). Cell type and time point are not known. The CDR3: CASSQDWGAAGNTIYF. The CDR3 DNA follows: TGTGCCAGCAGCCAAGATTGGGGGGCAGCTGGAAACACCATATATTTT.